These T cell receptor beta chains were read from a single sample in a study of OX40 agonist ivuxolimab in advanced cancers. TCRdb keeps only in-frame clones here, not all; method: immunoSEQ multiplex PCR. The sample carries approximately 98,000 clones, 85% to 95% recorded once. The sample here was CD4+ or CD8+ T cells sorted from blood, taken in a trial of the OX40 agonist ivuxolimab. The receptors here all came from an adult with an advanced solid tumor such as melanoma, head and neck, liver or kidney cancer. Each CDR3 is given with its conserved first and last residue. D genes are given only for firm matches. Part of the rows lack a size; the others show once, few, many or a class for expanded clones.

j_call v_call d_call clone_size cdr3_aa cdr3_nt
TRBJ2-5 TRBV6-6 - - CASSYSKETQYF TGTGCCAGCAGTTACTCGAAAGAGACCCAGTACTTC
TRBJ2-1 TRBV6-1 TRBD1 - CASRTGGDEQFF TGTGCCAGCAGGACAGGGGGAGATGAGCAGTTCTTC
TRBJ1-2 TRBV10-3 TRBD1 few CAISTGDHYGYTF TGTGCCATCAGTACAGGGGACCACTATGGCTACACCTTC
TRBJ2-5 TRBV27 TRBD2 - CASSWGGRETQYF TGTGCCAGCAGCTGGGGGGGAAGAGAGACCCAGTACTTC
TRBJ1-1 TRBV18 TRBD1 - CASTSLQGYDTEAFF TGTGCCAGCACCTCTCTACAGGGGTACGACACTGAAGCTTTCTTT
TRBJ2-4 TRBV5-8 - few CASSPRSNIQYF TGTGCCAGCAGCCCGCGTTCGAACATTCAGTACTTC
TRBJ2-7 TRBV5-5 - - CASSLQGPYEQYF TGTGCCAGCAGCTTGCAGGGGCCCTACGAGCAGTACTTC
TRBJ2-3 TRBV7-3 TRBD2 - CASSPLSGGSKDTQYF TGTGCCAGCAGCCCTCTTTCGGGCGGGAGCAAAGATACGCAGTATTTT
TRBJ2-3 TRBV21-1 - once CASSKVTETQYF TGTGCCAGCAGCAAAGTGACAGAAACGCAGTATTTT
TRBJ2-3 TRBV2 - once CASNADHSTDTQYF TGTGCCAGCAACGCGGACCATTCCACAGATACGCAGTATTTT
TRBJ2-1 TRBV13 TRBD1 - CASSPLVGQGVYNEQFF TGTGCCAGCAGCCCTCTTGTCGGACAGGGCGTCTACAATGAGCAGTTCTTC
TRBJ2-7 TRBV18 TRBD1 - CASSQGQTSYEQYF TGTGCCAGCTCTCAGGGACAGACTTCCTACGAGCAGTACTTC
TRBJ2-2 TRBV11-2 TRBD2 - CASSPTSGIPGELFF TGTGCCAGCAGCCCGACTAGCGGGATTCCCGGGGAGCTGTTTTTT
TRBJ2-3 TRBV21-1 - - CASSKGSRGSGTDTQYF TGTGCCAGCAGCAAAGGTAGCAGGGGTTCAGGCACAGATACGCAGTATTTT
TRBJ2-3 TRBV5-1 TRBD2 - CASSVGERGGQDTQYF TGCGCCAGCAGCGTTGGAGAGCGGGGGGGGCAAGATACGCAGTATTTT
TRBJ1-1 TRBV29-1 - - CSVEVGGNTEAFF TGCAGCGTTGAGGTCGGGGGGAACACTGAAGCTTTCTTT
TRBJ1-5 TRBV27 - - CASSPESHSNQPQHF TGTGCCAGCAGTCCCGAATCGCATAGCAATCAGCCCCAGCATTTT
TRBJ1-2 TRBV6-6 TRBD1 - CASKGGQANYGYTF TGTGCCAGCAAGGGGGGACAGGCTAACTATGGCTACACCTTC
TRBJ2-2 TRBV5-6 - - CASSFLPGELFF TGTGCCAGCAGTTTTCTGCCCGGGGAGCTGTTTTTT
TRBJ1-2 TRBV27 TRBD1 few CASSLSGRDRGKDGYTF TGTGCCAGCAGTTTAAGTGGCCGGGACAGGGGAAAAGATGGCTACACCTTC
TRBJ2-7 TRBV6-1 TRBD2 - CASTLTGGTGEQYF TGTGCCAGCACCCTTACGGGGGGAACGGGGGAGCAGTACTTC
TRBJ2-7 TRBV29-1 - - CSVVIRGTYEQYF TGCAGCGTTGTGATTCGGGGTACCTACGAGCAGTACTTC
TRBJ2-4 TRBV5-1 - - CASSLVSPVDIQYF TGCGCCAGCAGCTTGGTTAGCCCCGTTGACATTCAGTACTTC
TRBJ1-1 TRBV6-1 - - CASSQGQPNTEAFF TGTGCCAGCAGTCAAGGACAGCCGAACACTGAAGCTTTCTTT
TRBJ1-3 TRBV7-8 - - CASSLRGNTIYF TGTGCCAGCAGCTTGAGAGGAAACACCATATATTTT
TRBJ2-3 TRBV19 - once CASSPSGTDTQYF TGTGCCAGTAGCCCGTCGGGGACAGATACGCAGTATTTT
TRBJ2-7 TRBV11-3 TRBD2 once CASSLSGGPTYEQYF TGTGCCAGCAGCTTATCGGGAGGCCCCACCTACGAGCAGTACTTC
TRBJ1-3 TRBV19 - - CASSIEGPPSGNTIYF TGTGCCAGTAGTATAGAAGGACCCCCCAGTGGAAACACCATATATTTT
TRBJ2-5 TRBV27 TRBD1 - CASRRTGTGETQYF TGTGCCAGCAGAAGGACAGGGACCGGAGAGACCCAGTACTTC
TRBJ1-1 TRBV7-9 TRBD1 - CASSPPNRPGTAEAFF TGTGCCAGCAGTCCCCCCAATCGCCCGGGGACAGCTGAAGCTTTCTTT
TRBJ2-3 TRBV27 TRBD1 - CASSMRTGITDTQYF TGTGCCAGCAGTATGAGGACAGGGATCACAGATACGCAGTATTTT
TRBJ2-4 TRBV19 - - CASSMEGTDIQYF TGTGCCAGTAGTATGGAGGGTACGGACATTCAGTACTTC
TRBJ2-5 TRBV2 - - CASSDREGETQYF TGTGCCAGCAGCGACAGGGAGGGAGAGACCCAGTACTTC